The 4 T cell receptor beta chains below were found in one sample sequenced in a study of blood T cell repertoires in COVID-19. Only in-frame clones appear in the TCRdb table, and some are missing; sequencing was by immunoSEQ multiplex PCR. The sample holds around 170,000 clones, around 80% seen once. Specimen: PBMCs or T cells enriched from blood (not recorded which). These receptors originate from a man aged 50 to 59 who had recovered from COVID-19.

The gene calls are TRBV2 and TRBJ2-7, with TRBD2 matching over 10 bases. This CDR3 has 16 residues. Germline values: CDR1 SNHLY, CDR2 FYNNEI. The ends lost 4 bases at V and 1 base at J; junction bases unmatched: 7. CDR3 in amino acids: CASSVKRGGVSYEQYF. The DNA for the CDR3 is TGTGCCAGCAGTGTGAAGCGGGGGGGCGTTTCCTACGAGCAGTACTTC.

The gene calls are TRBV9 and TRBJ1-6; tentative D call: TRBD1 (5 bases). The CDR3 runs 15 residues. V gave up 0 bases and J gave up 7 bases, with 11 bases separating them. Germline CDR1 SGDLS, CDR2 YYNGEE. CDR3 amino acids: CASSVAGAGNSPLHF. DNA for the CDR3: TGTGCCAGCAGCGTAGCTGGGGCAGGGAATTCACCCCTCCACTTT.

This sequence joins TRBV30 and TRBJ1-6; a weak D match, TRBD1 (5 bases). Per the germline V gene, CDR1 is GTSNPN and CDR2 is SVGIG (reference sequence). V was shortened by 4 bases and J by 7 bases, with 14 bases between the two germline ends. CDR3 size: 14 residues. The CDR3: CAWIGRVPNSPLHF. CDR3 in DNA: TGTGCCTGGATAGGCAGGGTCCCCAATTCACCCCTCCACTTT.

The chain employs TRBV30 and TRBJ1-1; tentatively, D is TRBD1 (5 bases). Germline V gene sequence: CDR1 GTSNPN, CDR2 SVGIG (reference sequence). This CDR3 has 16 residues. Trimming left V 7 bases short and J 0 bases short, with 21 bases between. CDR3 DNA: TGTGCCTATTCGGGGGGAAGTTTTAAAATGAACACTGAAGCTTTCTTT. Protein: CAYSGGSFKMNTEAFF.